The clone carrying this TCR beta chain was found many times. Its specificity is not known. Via MiXCR, TCRdb re-called the 5' RACE reads, giving one row per CDR3 protein. Counted here are 100,000 or so distinct CDR3 sequences, approximately 4.7% occurring once; the ten biggest clones make up around 20%. The data originate from a study of spatial heterogeneity in lung cancer. Study results and caveats: Of the expanded TCRs, ubiquitous and regional counts tracked the counts of ubiquitous and regional nonsynonymous mutations, respectively. Expanded intratumoral alpha and beta TCR counts tracked tumor mutation counts.

Trimming took 3 bases from V and 7 from J; bases not matched to a gene: 2. The CDR3 runs to 13 residues. The germline CDR1 and CDR2 sequences are SGHAT and FQNNGV. Indicated time point: sample taken at primary tumor resection. Unsorted samples of tumor, nontumor lung or frozen PBMC had their whole RNA sequenced. This clonotype originated in a male donor with early-stage non-small cell lung cancer. This material consisted of lung tumor tissue, taken at surgery. This chain joins TRBV11-2 and TRBJ2-2, with 7 nucleotides matching TRBD1. The CDR3 loop is CASSFPGGGELFF. CDR3 nucleotides: TGTGCCAGCAGCTTCCCAGGGGGCGGGGAGCTGTTTTTT.